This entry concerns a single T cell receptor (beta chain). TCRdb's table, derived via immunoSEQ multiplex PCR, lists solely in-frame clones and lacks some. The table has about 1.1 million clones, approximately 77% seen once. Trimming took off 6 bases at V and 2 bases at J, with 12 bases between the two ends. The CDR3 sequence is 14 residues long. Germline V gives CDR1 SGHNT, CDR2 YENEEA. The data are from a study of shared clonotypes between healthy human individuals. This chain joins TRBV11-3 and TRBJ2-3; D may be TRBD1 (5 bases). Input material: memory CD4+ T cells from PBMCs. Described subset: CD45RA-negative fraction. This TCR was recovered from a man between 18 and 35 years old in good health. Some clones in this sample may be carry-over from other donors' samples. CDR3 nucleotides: TGTGCCAGCAGTACAGGAGCTATCACAGATACGCAGTATTTT. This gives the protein CASSTGAITDTQYF.